In this sample, the clone carrying this T cell receptor beta chain turned up once. The antigen remains undetermined. The CDR3 runs 16 residues. Looked up from germline, CDR1 is SGHTA and CDR2 is FQGNSA. The germline V and J ends were trimmed by 4 bases and 2 bases, with 16 bases remaining between them. TCRdb ran MiXCR on the RACE reads and lists one entry per CDR3 protein. The table includes some 60,000 distinct CDR3 sequences, 11% detected once. The sample comes from a study of human T cells and chemical hapten exposure. Study observations and caveats: Expanded TCR counts at PT1 were positively correlated with the patch test score. Expanded TCRs grouped into significantly more large CDR3 similarity clusters than controls produced.

Time point meaning: pre-sensitization, week 0. The sample's treatment: therapeutic diphenylcyclopropenone sensitization with weekly scalp DPC. The V and J genes are TRBV7-2 and TRBJ2-3; the D gene is possibly TRBD1 (6 bases). The TCR sequence derives from a woman in her thirties or forties with alopecia areata. Some clones in this sample may be carry-over from other donors' samples. The material was whole blood, obtained in connection with sensitization to the hapten diphenylcyclopropenone (DPC). The CDR3 coding sequence is TGTGCCAGCAGCTCGGTCGGACAGTTCTCCACAGATACGCAGTATTTT. Its protein product is CASSSVGQFSTDTQYF.